The T cell receptor (beta chain) described here comes from a study of early T cells in non-severe SARS-CoV-2 infection. Unmatched junction bases numbered 5, after V lost 1 base and J lost 8 bases. The CDR3 has 15 residues. Looked up from germline, CDR1 is SEHNR and CDR2 is FQNEAQ (reference sequence). TCRdb redid the calling of the 5' RACE reads with MiXCR, one entry per CDR3 protein. The sample contains over 55,000 distinct CDR3 sequences, roughly an eighth of which appear only once. This clonotype was observed a few times. This chain links TRBV7-9 with TRBJ2-1; 10 bases fit TRBD2. This TCR derives from an adult who was a healthcare worker with PCR-confirmed SARS-CoV-2 infection or an uninfected control (not recorded which). The sequencing input was whole blood. CDR3 bases: TGTGCCAGCAGCTTAGTATCTAGCGGGAGACATGAGCAGTTCTTC. Protein product: CASSLVSSGRHEQFF.